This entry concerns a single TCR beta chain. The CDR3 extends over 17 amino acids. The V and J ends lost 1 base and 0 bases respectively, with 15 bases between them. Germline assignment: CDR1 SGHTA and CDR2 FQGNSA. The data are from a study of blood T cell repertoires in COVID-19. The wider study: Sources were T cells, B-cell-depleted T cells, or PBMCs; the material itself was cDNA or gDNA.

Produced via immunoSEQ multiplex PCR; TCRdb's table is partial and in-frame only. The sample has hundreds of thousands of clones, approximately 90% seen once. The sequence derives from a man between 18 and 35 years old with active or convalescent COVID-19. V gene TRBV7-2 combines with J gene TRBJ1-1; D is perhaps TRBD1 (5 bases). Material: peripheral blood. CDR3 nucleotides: TGTGCCAGCAGCTTAGGGGGTTGGGGCACCATGAACACTGAAGCTTTCTTT. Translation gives CASSLGGWGTMNTEAFF.